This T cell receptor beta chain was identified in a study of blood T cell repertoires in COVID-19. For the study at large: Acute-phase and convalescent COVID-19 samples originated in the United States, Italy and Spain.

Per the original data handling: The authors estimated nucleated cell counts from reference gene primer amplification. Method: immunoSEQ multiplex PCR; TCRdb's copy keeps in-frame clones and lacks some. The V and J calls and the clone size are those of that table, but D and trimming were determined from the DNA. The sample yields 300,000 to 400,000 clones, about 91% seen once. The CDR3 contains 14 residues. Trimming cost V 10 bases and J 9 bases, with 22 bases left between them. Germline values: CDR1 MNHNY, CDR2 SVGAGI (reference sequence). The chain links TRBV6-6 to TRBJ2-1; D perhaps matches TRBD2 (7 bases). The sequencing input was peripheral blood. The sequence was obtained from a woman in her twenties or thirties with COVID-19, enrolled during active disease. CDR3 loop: CAIKAGRGGTEQFF. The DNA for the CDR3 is TGTGCCATCAAGGCCGGCAGGGGAGGGACTGAGCAGTTCTTC.